This paragraph covers one TCR beta chain sequence. Its antigen is not identified. The CDR3 totals 15 residues. Germline V lookup: CDR1 MNHEY, CDR2 SMNVEV (reference sequence). The V end lost 4 bases, the J end lost 6 bases, and 19 bases lay between the germline ends. The sample is drawn from a study of OX40 agonist ivuxolimab in advanced cancers. Whole-study results and caveats: At doses 0.1 to 3.0 mg/kg, CD4+ and CD8+ clones expanded. The antigens recognized by the expanded peripheral T cells, that is their antigen specificity, were not determined. The mean number of expanded clones was higher in CD8+ T cells than in CD4+.

TCRdb's table, derived via immunoSEQ multiplex PCR, lists solely in-frame clones and lacks some. The sample holds tens of thousands of clones, more than 85% seen once. The V gene is TRBV27, the J gene TRBJ2-7, with D perhaps being TRBD1 or TRBD2 (6 bases each). Sequences were derived from CD4+ or CD8+ T cells sorted from blood, sampled in a trial of the OX40 agonist ivuxolimab. The TCR originated in an adult with an advanced solid tumor such as melanoma, head and neck, liver or kidney cancer. The CDR3 is CASSSFTARGREQYF. The CDR3 nucleotides are TGTGCCAGCAGTTCCTTCACGGCCCGGGGGCGCGAGCAGTACTTC.